This TCR beta chain was sequenced during a study of CD8+ T cells in alopecia areata. As the sequencing template, cDNA was produced by extracting RNA and reverse transcribing it. Generated by immunoSEQ multiplex PCR, the TCRdb table keeps only in-frame clones and is missing some. This table has about 290,000 clones, 58% appearing once. Treatment defined: oral pan-JAK inhibitor, 5-10 mg twice daily. Germline V lookup: CDR1 MGHRA, CDR2 YSYEKL. The length of the CDR3 is 16 residues. V lost 1 base and J lost 1, with 13 bases in between. The chain carries TRBV4-1 and TRBJ1-2, with a weak D call TRBD1 (6 bases). The specimen comprised CD4+ T cells sorted from blood, sampled at week 24, from a patient treated with tofacitinib. The sequence derives from a human donor with alopecia areata. The CDR3: CASSQGMTGDNYGYTF. CDR3 DNA sequence: TGCGCCAGCAGCCAAGGGATGACAGGAGATAACTATGGCTACACCTTC.